Listed here are 17 T cell receptor beta chains from one sample, sequenced in a study of CD8 T cells in ankylosing spondylitis. TCRdb used MiXCR to reprocess the 5' RACE reads, holding one entry per CDR3 protein. The table has about 500,000 distinct CDR3 sequences, 12% seen once. No antigens are known for them. Study results and limitations: Ankylosing spondylitis blood seemed to carry a telltale TCR beta motif made of under 10 highly homologous variants.

Input material: blood, either unsorted or a sorted T cell fraction (not recorded which). The receptors here all came from a male donor with ankylosing spondylitis.

The CDR3 coding sequence is TGCGCCAGCCGGGACGGTAACTATGGCTACACCTTC. Its protein product is CASRDGNYGYTF. V and J are TRBV5-1 and TRBJ1-2; tentative D call: TRBD1 (5 bases). The ends were cut back, 7 bases at V and 1 base at J, with 8 bases in the middle. Germline-derived CDR1 and CDR2 are SGHRS and YFSETQ. The CDR3 totals 12 residues. Based on the CDR3 plus reference TRBV5-1 and TRBJ1-2, the full variable domain is KAGVTQTPRYLIKTRGQQVTLSCSPISGHRSVSWYQQTPGQGLQFLFEYFSETQRNKGNFPGRFSGRQFSNSRSEMNVSTLELGDSALYLCASRDGNYGYTFGSGTRLTVV.

J is TRBJ2-1 and V is TRBV6-1, with 10 bases identical to TRBD2. V lost 8 bases and J lost 1; bases outside the gene matches: 5. The length of the CDR3 is 15 residues. Per germline, CDR1 MNHNS and CDR2 SASEGT. The CDR3 region has the DNA TGTGCCAGCGTCCTAGCGGGAGAGTCCTACAATGAGCAGTTCTTC. It translates to CASVLAGESYNEQFF.

This clonotype occurred many times. The chain recombines TRBV12-3 or TRBV12-4 with TRBJ2-1, with D unclear. The CDR3 is made up of 12 amino acids. V was cut by 2 bases and J by 5 bases, with 4 bases left in between. The DNA for the CDR3 is TGTGCCAGCAGTTTAAATCACAATGAGCAGTTCTTC. Translated, it gives CASSLNHNEQFF.

This clonotype was detected ten times or more. This chain links TRBV5-1 with TRBJ1-1; D is unclear. The CDR3 runs to 16 residues. V lost 0 bases to trimming and J lost 1 base, with 13 bases between them. Germline V gene sequence: CDR1 SGHRS, CDR2 YFSETQ. The CDR3 spells CASSLELRIKNTEAFF. DNA of the CDR3: TGCGCCAGCAGCTTGGAACTTCGAATTAAGAACACTGAAGCTTTCTTT.

This chain connects TRBV6-5 to TRBJ2-5; 9 bases match TRBD2. This CDR3 comprises 16 residues. Germline V lookup: CDR1 MNHEY, CDR2 SVGAGI. J lost 5 bases, V lost 4 bases, and 11 bases had no gene match. The CDR3 loop is CASSSPGLAYRETQYF. The CDR3 DNA sequence: TGTGCCAGCAGTTCCCCCGGACTAGCGTATAGGGAGACCCAGTACTTC.

This chain uses TRBV2 with TRBJ2-5; tentative D call: TRBD1 (5 bases). The CDR3 consists of 14 residues. The V and J ends lost 4 bases and 5 bases respectively, with 14 bases between them. Germline V gives CDR1 SNHLY, CDR2 FYNNEI. CDR3 loop: CASSGLQGGETQYF. The CDR3 bases are TGTGCCAGCAGTGGTCTGCAGGGCGGCGAGACCCAGTACTTC.

This clonotype has a count of ten or more. This chain uses TRBV27 with TRBJ2-5; D gene uncertain. This CDR3 is built from 15 residues. CDR1 and CDR2 (germline): MNHEY, SMNVEV (reference sequence). Between the trimmed V and J ends, which lost 3 bases and 5 bases, there was a span of 16 bases. CDR3 sequence: CASSLGGRRGETQYF. The CDR3 coding sequence is TGTGCCAGCAGTTTGGGCGGCCGACGTGGGGAGACCCAGTACTTC.

This clonotype was observed at least ten times. The chain links TRBV11-2 to TRBJ2-1; D is perhaps TRBD2 (6 bases). Trimming pared 1 base from V and 3 bases from J, leaving 13 bases between. From germline, CDR1 is SGHAT and CDR2 FQNNGV. The CDR3 totals 16 residues. In DNA form, the CDR3 reads TGTGCCAGCAGCTTAGGGGCGCGGAGGGACTACAATGAGCAGTTCTTC. Its translation: CASSLGARRDYNEQFF.

This clonotype was detected only a few times. This sequence joins TRBV7-2 and TRBJ2-1; D is perhaps TRBD1 (5 bases). Trimming left V 1 base short and J 3 bases short, with 13 bases between. The CDR3 length is 16 residues. Germline V lookup: CDR1 SGHTA, CDR2 FQGNSA. The CDR3 region has the DNA TGTGCCAGCAGCTTAGAGCAGGGTTTTAACTACAATGAGCAGTTCTTC. As protein: CASSLEQGFNYNEQFF. The entire variable domain, with the rest obtained from reference TRBV7-2 and TRBJ2-1, is as follows: GAGVSQSPSNKVTEKGKDVELRCDPISGHTALYWYRQSLGQGLEFLIYFQGNSAPDKSGLPSDRFSAERTGGSVSTLTIQRTQQEDSAVYLCASSLEQGFNYNEQFFGPGTRLTVL.

This clonotype was counted at least ten times. The chain employs TRBV24-1 and TRBJ2-2; possibly TRBD2 for D (5 bases). CDR1 KGHDR and CDR2 SFDVKD come from the germline V gene. V was cut by 9 bases and J by 2 bases, with 9 bases left in between. The CDR3 sequence is 13 residues long. CDR3 DNA: TGTGCCACCTACAGCGGAAACACCGGGGAGCTGTTTTTT. Encoded protein: CATYSGNTGELFF.

This clonotype was counted a few times. The CDR3 is CAISPNRRRGEFRETQYF. CDR3 nucleotides: TGTGCCATCAGTCCTAACCGCCGCCGGGGGGAGTTTAGGGAGACCCAGTACTTC. The chain recombines TRBV10-3 with TRBJ2-5; 7 nucleotides agree with TRBD2. The CDR3 extends over 18 amino acids. V lost 5 bases and J lost 5; bases outside the gene matches: 20. Looked up from germline, CDR1 is ENHRY and CDR2 is SYGVKD.

This clonotype has at least ten counts. The rearrangement links TRBV12-3 or TRBV12-4 to TRBJ1-3, with 9 bases matching TRBD1. V was clipped by 4 bases and J by 1 base; unmatched bases: 2. The CDR3 contains 15 residues. CDR3 coding DNA: TGTGCCAGCAGTTGGGACAGGGTGTCTGGAAACACCATATATTTT. This codes for CASSWDRVSGNTIYF.

V gene TRBV10-1 combines with J gene TRBJ2-2, with TRBD2 identical over 10 bases. The J segment lost 0 bases and the V segment lost 8 bases, leaving 6 bases of the junction unmatched. Germline V gives CDR1 WNHNN, CDR2 SYGVQD (reference sequence). This CDR3 is built from 16 residues. In nucleotides, the CDR3 is TGCGCCAGCTCGGGACTAGCGCCAACGAACACCGGGGAGCTGTTTTTT. Amino acid sequence: CASSGLAPTNTGELFF.

The chain uses TRBV16 and TRBJ2-7; 9 bases agree with TRBD1. Germline-derived CDR1 and CDR2 are KGHSY and FQNENV. The CDR3 covers 18 residues. J was trimmed by 3 bases and V by 4 bases; bases with no gene match: 16. The CDR3 DNA follows: TGTGCCAGCAGCCGGGACCGGGACAGGGTTCGGTCCAACTACGAGCAGTACTTC. It specifies CASSRDRDRVRSNYEQYF.

This clonotype has only a few counts. At one boundary the junction diverges from the germline segment, which might be a read error. The CDR3 sequence: CASSQAGNRIF. CDR3 DNA sequence: TGTGCCAGCAGCCAAGCGGGGAATAGGATCTTC. The V call is TRBV3-1, the J call TRBJ2-1; D is possibly TRBD2 (5 bases). Germline loops: CDR1 LGHDT, CDR2 YNNKEL (reference sequence). The CDR3 spans 11 residues.

In its sample, this clonotype was seen a few times. V usage is TRBV29-1 and J usage is TRBJ2-1; 10 nucleotides match TRBD2. Germline CDR1 is SQVTM and CDR2 is ANQGSEA. The CDR3 is 16 amino acids. V lost 1 base, J lost 7 bases, and 10 bases stayed unmatched. This CDR3 reads CSVEAQTSGIGNEQFF. The CDR3 DNA reads TGCAGCGTTGAAGCGCAAACTAGCGGGATAGGTAATGAGCAGTTCTTC.

This clonotype was found a few times. This chain connects TRBV20-1 to TRBJ2-3; unclear D gene. This CDR3 comprises 10 residues. With 7 bases removed from V and 5 bases from J, the gap between germline ends came to 7 bases. Germline loops: CDR1 DFQATT, CDR2 SNEGSKA (reference sequence). DNA for the CDR3: TGCAGTGGCGCCATAGATACGCAGTATTTT. Amino acids: CSGAIDTQYF.